The 24 T cell receptor beta chains presented below share a single source sample, sequenced in a study of T cells in Graves' hyperthyroidism and ophthalmopathy. TCR beta CDR3 regions were amplified from RNA transcripts. An initial round of RT-PCR targeting the TCR CDR3 relied on the HTBI primer set. TCRdb re-analysed the multiplex PCR reads in MiXCR, keeping a single row per CDR3 protein. The sample lists 500,000 to 650,000 distinct CDR3 sequences, approximately 48% seen once, with around 47% in the top ten. The sample was peripheral blood or thyroid tissue (not recorded which). The receptors stem from an adult woman with Graves' disease, either hyperthyroidism or ophthalmopathy (not recorded which).

The chain is built from TRBV29-1 and TRBJ2-2; 11 bases map to TRBD1. Germline CDR1 SQVTM, CDR2 ANQGSEA. The CDR3 contains 18 residues. The ends lost 0 bases at V and 3 bases at J; junction bases unmatched: 9. This CDR3 is CSVEDQDRGRGDTGELFF. The CDR3 DNA reads as TGCAGCGTTGAAGATCAGGACAGGGGGCGGGGTGACACCGGGGAGCTGTTTTTT.

Only a few counts were recorded for this clonotype. The rearrangement uses TRBV4-2 and TRBJ2-5, with TRBD2 as a possible D gene (5 bases). V lost 1 base and J lost 5, with 11 bases in between. CDR1 and CDR2 from the germline V gene are LGHNA and YNFKEQ. This CDR3 region has 14 residues. CDR3 nucleotide sequence: TGTGCCAGCAGCCAAGTTAGCTCGGGGGAGACCCAGTACTTC. Translation gives CASSQVSSGETQYF.

In its sample, this clonotype was seen a few times. The rearrangement links TRBV9 to TRBJ2-7; 7 bases are a match to TRBD1. The CDR3 contains 14 residues. Germline trimming cut 3 bases from V and 4 bases from J; bases unmatched to any gene: 7. Germline V gives CDR1 SGDLS, CDR2 YYNGEE. CDR3 coding DNA: TGTGCCAGCAGCGCCCCAGGGGGTCAGTACGAGCAGTACTTC. Translated: CASSAPGGQYEQYF.

This clonotype appeared many times. The rearrangement joins TRBV4-2 to TRBJ2-7, with 7 nucleotides matching TRBD1. The germline CDR1 and CDR2 sequences are LGHNA and YNFKEQ. V trimming: 4 bases; J trimming: 5 bases; junction bases outside the gene matches: 8. The CDR3 is 14 residues long. For the CDR3, the DNA is TGTGCCAGCAGCCGATTGACAGGGCCCCACGAGCAGTACTTC. Its protein is CASSRLTGPHEQYF.

This clonotype turned up a few times. This chain connects TRBV7-9 to TRBJ1-1; no clear D gene. The CDR3 is made up of 14 amino acids. The V and J ends lost 6 bases and 0 bases respectively, with 11 bases between them. Germline V gene lookup returns CDR1 SEHNR and CDR2 FQNEAQ (reference sequence). The CDR3 DNA is TGTGCCAGCAGGTTGGACCCTCTGAACACTGAAGCTTTCTTT. Translating gives CASRLDPLNTEAFF.

This clonotype was picked up a small number of times. The V gene is TRBV20-1, the J gene TRBJ1-5; D unresolved. The CDR3 covers 15 residues. Per germline, CDR1 DFQATT and CDR2 SNEGSKA (reference sequence). The V end lost 0 bases, the J end lost 3 bases, and 12 bases lay between the germline ends. The CDR3 region has the DNA TGCAGTGCTAGAGATCCGCGAGACAACAATCAGCCCCAGCATTTT. Translated, it gives CSARDPRDNNQPQHF.

This clonotype has at least ten counts. This rearrangement joins TRBV7-9 to TRBJ2-5; 7 bases map to TRBD2. This CDR3 has 15 residues. CDR1 and CDR2 from the germline V gene are SEHNR and FQNEAQ (reference sequence). The V gene end was trimmed by 1 base and the J gene end by 4 bases; junction bases not matched to a gene: 6. CDR3 loop: CASSLVVAGAETQYF. The CDR3 DNA is TGTGCCAGCAGCTTAGTCGTTGCGGGAGCAGAGACCCAGTACTTC. Combining the CDR3 with reference TRBV7-9 and TRBJ2-5 gives the whole variable domain DTGVSQNPRHKITKRGQNVTFRCDPISEHNRLYWYRQTLGQGPEFLTYFQNEAQLEKSRLLSDRFSAERPKGSFSTLEIQRTEQGDSAMYLCASSLVVAGAETQYFGPGTRLLVL.

There are a few counts of this clonotype. The V and J genes are TRBV5-4 and TRBJ2-6, with TRBD1 matching 11 bases. The trim removed 2 bases at V and 1 base at J, leaving 11 bases unmatched. Germline loops: CDR1 SGHNT, CDR2 YYREEE (reference sequence). CDR3 size: 20 residues. The CDR3 is CASSLPKSGQGASGANVLTF. The CDR3 coding sequence is TGTGCCAGCAGCTTACCAAAGAGTGGACAGGGGGCGTCTGGGGCCAACGTCCTGACTTTC.

This clonotype showed up many times. This chain joins TRBV10-3 and TRBJ1-6, with D uncertain. The germline CDR1 and CDR2 sequences are ENHRY and SYGVKD. V was pared by 1 base and J by 5 bases, with 6 bases between. The CDR3 length is 14 residues. CDR3 coding DNA: TGTGCCATCAGTGAGTTCCAGAATAATTCACCCCTCCACTTT. It codes for CAISEFQNNSPLHF.

This clonotype was detected a few times. DNA of the CDR3: TGCGCCAGCAGCTTGGACAGGCCCCACCCGGGACGAGCCTACGAGCAGTACTTC. Its protein product is CASSLDRPHPGRAYEQYF. The chain uses TRBV5-1 and TRBJ2-7; either TRBD1 or TRBD2 may fit D (5 bases each). The V and J ends lost 0 bases and 2 bases respectively, with 21 bases between them. The length of the CDR3 is 18 residues. Germline-derived CDR1 and CDR2 are SGHRS and YFSETQ.

This sequence joins TRBV29-1 and TRBJ1-2, with D tentatively TRBD1 (5 bases). The germline V gene encodes CDR1 SQVTM and CDR2 ANQGSEA. The ends were cut back, 6 bases at V and 4 bases at J, with 12 bases in the middle. The CDR3 has 12 amino acids. CDR3 coding DNA: TGCAGCGTCTCTAAGGGGACCTATGGCTACACCTTC. Translation gives CSVSKGTYGYTF.

The DNA of the CDR3 is TGTGCCAGCAGTTACCACGAGGAGGATTCACCCCTCCACTTT. Encoded protein: CASSYHEEDSPLHF. The V gene is TRBV6-6, the J gene TRBJ1-6; D is unclear. CDR1 and CDR2 (germline): MNHNY, SVGAGI (reference sequence). V dropped 2 bases and J dropped 8 bases, with 10 bases sitting between them. The CDR3 has 14 residues.

The rearrangement links TRBV2 to TRBJ1-1; a possible D gene is TRBD1 (5 bases). This CDR3 region has 14 residues. With 6 bases removed from V and 4 bases from J, the gap between germline ends came to 15 bases. The germline CDR1 and CDR2 sequences are SNHLY and FYNNEI. In DNA, the CDR3 is TGTGCCAGCAGGAAGGAAGGGACGGCCACTGAAGCTTTCTTT. This codes for CASRKEGTATEAFF.

This clonotype was observed a few times. Its ends do not fully match the called genes, so a read error is possible. In nucleotides, the CDR3 is TGCAGCGCCAAAACAGGGGCGCACTACTTC. Translated: CSAKTGAHYF. The V and J genes are TRBV29-1 and TRBJ1-2; 7 nucleotides align to TRBD1. This CDR3 has 10 amino acids. The germline CDR1 and CDR2 sequences are SQVTM and ANQGSEA. Filled out from reference TRBV29-1 and TRBJ1-2, the complete variable domain reads SAVISQKPSRDICQRGTSLTIQCQVDSQVTMMFWYRQQPGQSLTLIATANQGSEATYESGFVIDKFPISRPNLTFSTLTVSNMSPEDSSIYLCSAKTGAHYFGSGTRLTVV.

The V and J genes are TRBV9 and TRBJ1-6; tentative D call: TRBD1 (5 bases). The CDR3 spans 15 residues. From germline, CDR1 is SGDLS and CDR2 YYNGEE. Trimming removed 3 bases from V and 7 bases from J, with 14 bases in between. This CDR3 reads CASSERQRGNSPLHF. The CDR3 DNA reads TGTGCCAGCAGCGAACGACAAAGGGGCAATTCACCCCTCCACTTT. Supplemented by reference TRBV9 and TRBJ1-6, the full variable domain reads DSGVTQTPKHLITATGQRVTLRCSPRSGDLSVYWYQQSLDQGLQFLIQYYNGEERAKGNILERFSAQQFPDLHSELNLSSLELGDSALYFCASSERQRGNSPLHFGNGTRLTVT.

The V call is TRBV10-3, the J call TRBJ1-2; no firm D call. V gave up 6 bases and J gave up 2 bases, with 16 bases separating them. Looked up from germline, CDR1 is ENHRY and CDR2 is SYGVKD. The CDR3 runs to 15 residues. CDR3 amino acids: CAISRAGPLNYGYTF. The CDR3 bases are TGTGCCATCAGCCGCGCCGGACCCCTAAACTATGGCTACACCTTC.

This clonotype was counted a single time. V and J are TRBV29-1 and TRBJ1-1, with D unclear. This CDR3 is built from 13 residues. V was clipped by 3 bases and J by 2 bases, with 10 bases between them. CDR1 and CDR2 (germline): SQVTM, ANQGSEA. The CDR3 region has the DNA TGCAGCGTTGATCATAGAGGAAACACTGAAGCTTTCTTT. It codes for CSVDHRGNTEAFF.

Regarding this clonotype: This may be a read error: a much more frequent sequence differs by one nucleotide. This chain links TRBV7-2 with TRBJ2-7; tentatively, D is TRBD2 (6 bases). In germline, CDR1 is SGHTA, CDR2 FQGNSA. The CDR3 has 14 residues. The CDR3 DNA follows: TGTGCCGGCAGCTCTGGTCGGGGGTACTACGAGCAGTACTTC. It translates to CAGSSGRGYYEQYF.

The sample holds many counts of this clonotype. The chain links TRBV11-2 to TRBJ1-1; TRBD1 matches at 8 bases. The length of the CDR3 is 14 residues. Unmatched junction bases numbered 7, after V lost 5 bases and J lost 5 bases. CDR1 is SGHAT, CDR2 FQNNGV, per germline. The CDR3 loop reads CASSVTGGGTEAFF. For the CDR3, the DNA is TGTGCCAGCAGCGTAACAGGGGGAGGAACTGAAGCTTTCTTT.

This clonotype was detected many times. V usage is TRBV2 and J usage is TRBJ1-2, with 12 bases fitting TRBD1. The length of the CDR3 is 16 residues. Germline CDR1 SNHLY, CDR2 FYNNEI. The junction had 6 bases not matched to a gene; V was cut back by 3 bases and J by 4 bases. The CDR3 DNA sequence: TGTGCCAGCAGTGAGCTTGGGACAGGGGGCGTCTATGGCTACACCTTC. It is translated as CASSELGTGGVYGYTF.

This clonotype turned up a few times. V is TRBV30 and J is TRBJ1-3; no clear D gene. The germline V and J ends were trimmed by 5 bases and 0 bases, with 5 bases remaining between them. Germline V gene data show CDR1 as GTSNPN and CDR2 as SVGIG (reference sequence). The CDR3 has 12 residues. The CDR3 DNA reads TGTGCCTGGCGCGCCTCTGGAAACACCATATATTTT. Its translation: CAWRASGNTIYF.

This clonotype has more than one count but fewer than ten. This rearrangement joins TRBV9 to TRBJ1-5, with 7 bases fitting TRBD1. CDR1 SGDLS and CDR2 YYNGEE come from the germline V gene. The CDR3 has 15 residues. With V trimmed by 3 bases and J by 1 base, 4 bases remained unmatched. CDR3 protein: CASSATGESNQPQHF. The CDR3 DNA is TGTGCCAGCAGCGCCACAGGGGAGAGCAATCAGCCCCAGCATTTT.

This clonotype came up many times. This chain uses TRBV5-4 with TRBJ1-1; TRBD1 might be the D (5 bases). Trimming stripped 3 bases from V and 1 base from J, with 13 bases between. CDR1 and CDR2 from the germline V gene are SGHNT and YYREEE (reference sequence). This CDR3 comprises 15 residues. In nucleotides, the CDR3 is TGTGCCAGCAGCTCGTCCCGGGACGGGAACACTGAAGCTTTCTTT. It specifies CASSSSRDGNTEAFF.

This clonotype was counted between two and nine times. The gene calls are TRBV6-6 and TRBJ2-5; 7 nucleotides match TRBD1. Germline values: CDR1 MNHNY, CDR2 SVGAGI (reference sequence). J gave up 4 bases and V 5 bases, and 7 bases lay outside the gene matches. This CDR3 comprises 14 residues. In DNA, the CDR3 is TGTGCCAGCAGTCCTAGGACAGGCCCAGAGACCCAGTACTTC. This encodes CASSPRTGPETQYF.